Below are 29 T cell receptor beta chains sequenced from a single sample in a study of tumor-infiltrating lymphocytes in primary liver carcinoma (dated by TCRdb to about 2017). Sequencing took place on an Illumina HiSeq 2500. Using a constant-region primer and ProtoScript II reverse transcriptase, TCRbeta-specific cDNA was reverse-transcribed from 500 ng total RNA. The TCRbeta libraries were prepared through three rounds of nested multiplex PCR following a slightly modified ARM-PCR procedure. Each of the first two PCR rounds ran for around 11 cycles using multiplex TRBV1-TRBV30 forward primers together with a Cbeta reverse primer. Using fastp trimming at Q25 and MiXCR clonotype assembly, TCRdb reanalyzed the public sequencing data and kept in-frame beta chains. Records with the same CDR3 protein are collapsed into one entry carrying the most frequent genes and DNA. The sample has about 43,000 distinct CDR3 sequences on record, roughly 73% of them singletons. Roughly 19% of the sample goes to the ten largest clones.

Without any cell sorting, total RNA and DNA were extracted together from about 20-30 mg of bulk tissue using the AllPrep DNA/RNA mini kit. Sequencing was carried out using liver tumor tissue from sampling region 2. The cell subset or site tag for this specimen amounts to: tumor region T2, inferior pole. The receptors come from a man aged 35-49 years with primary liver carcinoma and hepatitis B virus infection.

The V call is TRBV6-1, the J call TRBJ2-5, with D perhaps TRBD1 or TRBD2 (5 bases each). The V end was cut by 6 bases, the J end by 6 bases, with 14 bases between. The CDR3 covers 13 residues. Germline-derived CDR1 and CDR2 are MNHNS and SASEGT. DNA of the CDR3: TGTGCCAGCAGCCGGGACCATGAACAGACCCAGTACTTC. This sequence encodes CASSRDHEQTQYF.

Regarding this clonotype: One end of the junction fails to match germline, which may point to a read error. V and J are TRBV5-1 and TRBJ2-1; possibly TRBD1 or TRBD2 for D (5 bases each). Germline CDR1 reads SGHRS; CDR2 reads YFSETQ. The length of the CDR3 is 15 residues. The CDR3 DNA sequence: TGCGCCAGCAGCTTGTCTGTGGGGGTATACAATGAGCAGCTCTTC. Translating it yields CASSLSVGVYNEQLF. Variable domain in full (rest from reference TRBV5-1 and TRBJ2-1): KAGVTQTPRYLIKTRGQQVTLSCSPISGHRSVSWYQQTPGQGLQFLFEYFSETQRNKGNFPGRFSGRQFSNSRSEMNVSTLELGDSALYLCASSLSVGVYNEQLFGPGTRLTVL.

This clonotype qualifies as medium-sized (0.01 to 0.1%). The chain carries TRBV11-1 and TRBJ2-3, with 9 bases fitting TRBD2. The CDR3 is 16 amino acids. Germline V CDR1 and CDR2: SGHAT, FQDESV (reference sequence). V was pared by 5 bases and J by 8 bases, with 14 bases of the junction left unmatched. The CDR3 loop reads CASSPSPSGKASTQYF. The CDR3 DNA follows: TGTGCCAGCAGCCCCTCCCCTAGCGGGAAGGCGTCTACGCAGTATTTT.

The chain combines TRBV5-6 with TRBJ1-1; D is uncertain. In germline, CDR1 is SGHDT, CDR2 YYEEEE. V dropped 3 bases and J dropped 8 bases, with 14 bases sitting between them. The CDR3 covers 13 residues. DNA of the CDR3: TGTGCCAGCAGCTCGTCGGGAAGGACCGAAGCTTTCTTT. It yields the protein CASSSSGRTEAFF. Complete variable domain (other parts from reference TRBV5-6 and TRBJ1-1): DAGVTQSPTHLIKTRGQQVTLRCSPKSGHDTVSWYQQALGQGPQFIFQYYEEEERQRGNFPDRFSGHQFPNYSSELNVNALLLGDSALYLCASSSSGRTEAFFGQGTRLTVV.

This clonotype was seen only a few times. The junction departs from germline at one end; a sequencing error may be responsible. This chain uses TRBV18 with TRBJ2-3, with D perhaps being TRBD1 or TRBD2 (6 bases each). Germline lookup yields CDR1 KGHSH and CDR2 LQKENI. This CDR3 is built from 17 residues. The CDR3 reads CASSPPTGATSTDAQYF. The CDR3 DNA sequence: TGTGCCAGCTCACCCCCGACAGGAGCTACTAGCACAGATGCGCAGTATTTT.

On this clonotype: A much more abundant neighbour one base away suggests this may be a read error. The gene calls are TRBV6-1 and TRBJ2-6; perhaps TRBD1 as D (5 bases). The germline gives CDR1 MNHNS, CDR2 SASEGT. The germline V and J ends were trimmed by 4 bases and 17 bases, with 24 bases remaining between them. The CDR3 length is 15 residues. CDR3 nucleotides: TGTGCCAGCAGTGGATTCTCCCAAGGGGCCAACATCATGACTTTC. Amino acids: CASSGFSQGANIMTF.

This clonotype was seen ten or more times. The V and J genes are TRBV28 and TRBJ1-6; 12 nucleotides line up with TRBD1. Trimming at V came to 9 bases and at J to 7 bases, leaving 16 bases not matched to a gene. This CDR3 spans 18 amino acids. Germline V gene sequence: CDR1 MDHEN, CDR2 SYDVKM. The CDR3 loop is CASQPGTGGEMENSPLHF. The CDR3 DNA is TGTGCCAGTCAACCCGGGACAGGGGGCGAGATGGAGAATTCACCCCTCCACTTT.

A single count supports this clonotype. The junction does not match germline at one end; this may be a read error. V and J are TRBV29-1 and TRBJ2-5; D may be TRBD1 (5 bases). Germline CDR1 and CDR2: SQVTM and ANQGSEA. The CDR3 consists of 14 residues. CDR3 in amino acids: CSVEGVGQGEAQYF. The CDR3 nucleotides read TGCAGCGTCGAAGGTGTCGGACAAGGAGAGGCCCAGTACTTC.

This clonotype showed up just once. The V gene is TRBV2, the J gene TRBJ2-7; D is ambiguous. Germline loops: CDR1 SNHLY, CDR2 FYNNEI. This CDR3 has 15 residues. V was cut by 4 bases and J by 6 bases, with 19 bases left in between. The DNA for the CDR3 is TGTGCCAGCAGTGGAGCTCATGGAGTCTTTGGCGAGCAGTACTTC. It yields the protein CASSGAHGVFGEQYF.

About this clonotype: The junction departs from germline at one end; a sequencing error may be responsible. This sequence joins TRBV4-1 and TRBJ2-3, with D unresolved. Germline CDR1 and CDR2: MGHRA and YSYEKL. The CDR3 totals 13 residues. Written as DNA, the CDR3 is TGCGTCAGCAGCCGTCTGGGTGGGGATACGCAGTATTTT. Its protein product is CVSSRLGGDTQYF.

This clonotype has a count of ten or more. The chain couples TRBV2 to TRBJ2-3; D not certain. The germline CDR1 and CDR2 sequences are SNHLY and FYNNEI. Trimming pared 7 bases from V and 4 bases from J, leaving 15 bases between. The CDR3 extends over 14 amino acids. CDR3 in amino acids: CASKVGLKADTQYF. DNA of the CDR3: TGTGCCAGCAAGGTGGGCCTAAAAGCAGATACGCAGTATTTT.

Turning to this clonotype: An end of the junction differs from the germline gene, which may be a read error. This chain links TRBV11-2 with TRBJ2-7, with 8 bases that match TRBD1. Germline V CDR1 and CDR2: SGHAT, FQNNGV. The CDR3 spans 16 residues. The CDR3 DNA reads TGTGCCGGCAGCTCAGCAGGGGGCCCCTTTGACTATGAGCAGTACTTC. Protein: CAGSSAGGPFDYEQYF. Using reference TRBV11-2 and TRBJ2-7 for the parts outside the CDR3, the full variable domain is EAGVAQSPRYKIIEKRQSVAFWCNPISGHATLYWYQQILGQGPKLLIQFQNNGVVDDSQLPKDRFSAERLKGVDSTLKIQPAKLEDSAVYLCAGSSAGGPFDYEQYFGPGTRLTVT.

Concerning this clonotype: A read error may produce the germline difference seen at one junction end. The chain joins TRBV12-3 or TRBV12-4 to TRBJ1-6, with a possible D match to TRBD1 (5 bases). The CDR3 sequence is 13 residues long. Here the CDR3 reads CVSLLGGNSPFHF. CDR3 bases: TGTGTCAGCTTATTGGGGGGGAATTCACCCTTCCACTTT.

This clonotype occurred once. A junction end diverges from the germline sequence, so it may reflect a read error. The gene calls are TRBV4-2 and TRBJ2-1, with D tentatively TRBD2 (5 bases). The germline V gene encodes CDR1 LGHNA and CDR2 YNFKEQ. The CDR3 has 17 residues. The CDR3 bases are TGTGCCAGTAGCCAAGTTTCAACTGGATATACGGGGAATGAGCAGTTCTTC. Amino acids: CASSQVSTGYTGNEQFF.

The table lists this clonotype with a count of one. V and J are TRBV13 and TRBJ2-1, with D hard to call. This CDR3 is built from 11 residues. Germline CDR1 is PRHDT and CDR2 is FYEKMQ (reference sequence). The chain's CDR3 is CTTSEYNEQFF. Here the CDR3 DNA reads TGTACCACCAGCGAGTACAATGAGCAGTTCTTC.

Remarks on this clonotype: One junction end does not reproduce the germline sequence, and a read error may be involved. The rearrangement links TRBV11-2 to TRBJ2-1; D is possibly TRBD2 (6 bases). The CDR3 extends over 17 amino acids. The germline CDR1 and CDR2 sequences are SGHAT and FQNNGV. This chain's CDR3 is CASSLDRGGMAYNEQFF. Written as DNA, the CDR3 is TGTGCCAGCAGCTTAGATCGGGGCGGGATGGCCTACAACGAGCAGTTCTTC.

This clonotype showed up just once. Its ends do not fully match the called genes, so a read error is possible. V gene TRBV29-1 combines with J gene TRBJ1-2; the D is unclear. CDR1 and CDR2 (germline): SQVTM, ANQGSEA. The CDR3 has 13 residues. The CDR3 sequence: CSVEEGDIGGYIF. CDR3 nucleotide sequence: TGCAGCGTTGAAGAGGGTGATATTGGTGGCTACATCTTC.

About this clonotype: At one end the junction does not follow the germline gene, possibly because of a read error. CDR3 loop: CVSIEGNGNQPQHF. DNA for the CDR3: TGTGTCAGCATAGAGGGGAACGGCAACCAGCCCCAGCATTTT. The chain couples TRBV6-6 to TRBJ1-5; D is perhaps TRBD1 (5 bases). The germline gives CDR1 MNHNY, CDR2 SVGAGI (reference sequence). CDR3 length: 14 amino acids.

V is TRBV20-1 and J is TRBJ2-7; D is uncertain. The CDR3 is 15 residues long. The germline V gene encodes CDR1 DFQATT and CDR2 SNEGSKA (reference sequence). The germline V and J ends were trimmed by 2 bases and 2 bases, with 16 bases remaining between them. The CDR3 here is CSARNLLGSPYEQYF. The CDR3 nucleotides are TGCAGTGCTAGAAATTTATTGGGGTCACCCTACGAGCAGTACTTC.

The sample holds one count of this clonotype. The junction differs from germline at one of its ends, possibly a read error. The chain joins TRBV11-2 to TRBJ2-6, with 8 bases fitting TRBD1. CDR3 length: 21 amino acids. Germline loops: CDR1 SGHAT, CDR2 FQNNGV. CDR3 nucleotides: TGTGCCAACAGCATGGGCGGAGACAGGGGCATTTCCCACTCTGGGGCCAACGTCCTGACTTTC. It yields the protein CANSMGGDRGISHSGANVLTF.

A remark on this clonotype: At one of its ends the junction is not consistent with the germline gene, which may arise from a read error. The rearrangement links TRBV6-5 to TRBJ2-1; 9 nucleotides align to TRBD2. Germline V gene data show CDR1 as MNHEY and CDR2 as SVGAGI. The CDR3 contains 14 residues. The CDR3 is CTSNRLADYNEHFF. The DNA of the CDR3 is TGTACCAGCAATCGACTAGCGGATTACAATGAGCACTTCTTC.

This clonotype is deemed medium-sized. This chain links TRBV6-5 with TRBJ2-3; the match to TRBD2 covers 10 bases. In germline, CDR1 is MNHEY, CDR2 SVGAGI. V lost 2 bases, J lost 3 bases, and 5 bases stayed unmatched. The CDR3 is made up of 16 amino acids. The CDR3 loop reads CASSYGSSGSTDTQYF. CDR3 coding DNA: TGTGCCAGCAGTTACGGGTCTAGCGGGAGTACAGATACGCAGTATTTT.

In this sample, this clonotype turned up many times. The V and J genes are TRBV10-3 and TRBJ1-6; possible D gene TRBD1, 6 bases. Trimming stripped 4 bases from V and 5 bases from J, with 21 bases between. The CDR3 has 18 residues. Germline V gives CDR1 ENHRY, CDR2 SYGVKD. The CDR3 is CAISGASGGASNNSPLHF. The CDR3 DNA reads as TGTGCCATCAGTGGGGCGAGCGGGGGCGCGTCTAATAATTCACCCCTCCACTTT.

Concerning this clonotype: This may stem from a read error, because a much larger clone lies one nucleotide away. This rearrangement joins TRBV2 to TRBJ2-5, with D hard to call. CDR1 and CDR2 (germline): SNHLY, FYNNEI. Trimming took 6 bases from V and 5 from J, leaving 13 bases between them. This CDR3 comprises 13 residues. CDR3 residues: CASRVDVGETQYF. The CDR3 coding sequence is TGTGCCAGCAGGGTGGATGTGGGGGAGACCCAGTACTTC. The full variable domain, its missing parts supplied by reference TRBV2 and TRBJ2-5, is EPEVTQTPSHQVTQMGQEVILRCVPISNHLYFYWYRQILGQKVEFLVSFYNNEISEKSEIFDDQFSVERPDGSNFTLKIRSTKLEDSAMYFCASRVDVGETQYFGPGTRLLVL.

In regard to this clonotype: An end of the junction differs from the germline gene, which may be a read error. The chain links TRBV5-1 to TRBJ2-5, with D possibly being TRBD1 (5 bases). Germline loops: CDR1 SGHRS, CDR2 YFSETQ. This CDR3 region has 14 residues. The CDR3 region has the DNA TGCGCCAGCAGGTTGATTACAGGTTCAGAGACTCAGTACTTC. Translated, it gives CASRLITGSETQYF.

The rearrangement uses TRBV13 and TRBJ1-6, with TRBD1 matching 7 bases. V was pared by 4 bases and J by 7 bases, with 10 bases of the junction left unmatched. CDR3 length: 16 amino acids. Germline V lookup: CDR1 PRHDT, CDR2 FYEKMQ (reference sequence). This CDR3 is CASSSPGDRGNSPLHF. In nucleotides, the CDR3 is TGTGCCAGCAGCTCACCAGGGGACAGAGGCAATTCACCCCTCCACTTT.

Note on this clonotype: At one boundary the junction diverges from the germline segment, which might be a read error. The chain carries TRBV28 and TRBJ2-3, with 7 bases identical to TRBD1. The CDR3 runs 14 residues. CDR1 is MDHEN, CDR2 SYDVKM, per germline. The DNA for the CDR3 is TGTGCCAACAGTTTCGACAGGGTCACATATACGCAGTATTTT. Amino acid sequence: CANSFDRVTYTQYF. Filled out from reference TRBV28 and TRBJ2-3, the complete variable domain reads DVKVTQSSRYLVKRTGEKVFLECVQDMDHENMFWYRQDPGLGLRLIYFSYDVKMKEKGDIPEGYSVSREKKERFSLILESASTNQTSMYLCANSFDRVTYTQYFGPGTRLTVL.

CDR3 region: CASSPGLGFNEQYF. The CDR3, as DNA: TGTGCCAGCAGTCCGGGACTGGGATTTAACGAGCAGTACTTC. The chain is built from TRBV6-5 and TRBJ2-7; a possible D gene is TRBD2 (6 bases). The length of the CDR3 is 14 residues. Trimming removed 5 bases from V and 5 bases from J, with 16 bases in between. The germline V gene has CDR1 MNHEY and CDR2 SVGAGI.

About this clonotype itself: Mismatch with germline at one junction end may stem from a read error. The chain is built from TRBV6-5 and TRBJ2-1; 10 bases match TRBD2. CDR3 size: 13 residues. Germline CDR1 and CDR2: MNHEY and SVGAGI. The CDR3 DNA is TGTGCCGGCACCCTCACTAGCGGGACTGTCCAGTCCTTC. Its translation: CAGTLTSGTVQSF.